Reported below is one T cell receptor beta chain. This record comes from a study of CD8+CD57+ T cells in acquired aplastic anemia. This CDR3 region has 17 residues. CDR1 is KGHDR, CDR2 SFDVKD, per germline. V lost 1 base to trimming and J lost 1 base; unmatched junction nucleotides: 5. It was genomic DNA that served as the template for profiling TCR beta VDJ and CDR3. MiXCR was run by TCRdb on the reads, yielding one entry per CDR3 protein. The data contain some 240,000 distinct CDR3 sequences, around 32% of them singletons. Sequences were obtained from sorted CD4+, CD8+, or CD8+CD57+ T cells (not recorded which) from PBMCs. This sequence joins TRBV24-1 and TRBJ2-3, with 9 positions matching TRBD2. The origin of this receptor is a human donor in good health, serving as a control. CDR3 loop: CATSDLRVAGGTDTQYF. CDR3 nucleotide sequence: TGTGCCACCAGTGATTTACGGGTAGCGGGGGGCACAGATACGCAGTATTTT.